The 8 T cell receptor beta chains below all came from one sample that was sequenced in a study of OX40 agonist ivuxolimab in advanced cancers. The assay was immunoSEQ multiplex PCR, and TCRdb's table has in-frame clones only and misses some. The table records tens of thousands of clones, approximately 90% of them present only once. Sequences were derived from CD4+ or CD8+ T cells sorted from blood, sampled in a trial of the OX40 agonist ivuxolimab. These receptors were collected from an adult with an advanced solid tumor such as melanoma, head and neck, liver or kidney cancer.

The gene calls are TRBV9 and TRBJ2-1, with D perhaps matching TRBD2 (6 bases). The V gene lost 4 bases and the J gene lost 9 bases, with 20 bases spanning the gap. There are 15 residues in the CDR3. In germline, CDR1 is SGDLS, CDR2 YYNGEE. The CDR3 loop reads CASSSGGSGYGEQFF. The CDR3 DNA sequence: TGTGCCAGCAGCTCTGGGGGTAGCGGTTACGGTGAGCAGTTCTTC.

This chain links TRBV27 with TRBJ2-1; 13 bases line up with TRBD2. With 0 bases clipped from V and 9 bases from J, the junction kept 8 bases outside the gene matches. CDR3 size: 17 residues. In germline, CDR1 is MNHEY, CDR2 SMNVEV (reference sequence). CDR3 nucleotide sequence: TGTGCCAGCAGTTTATCAACTAGCGGGAGGGCCTCGGTTGAGCAGTTCTTC. It specifies CASSLSTSGRASVEQFF.

The chain employs TRBV7-6 and TRBJ2-5; D possibly matches TRBD1 or TRBD2 (5 bases each). Germline CDR1 is SGHVS and CDR2 is FNYEAQ. CDR3 length equals 16 residues. Trimming pared 1 base from V and 4 bases from J, leaving 16 bases between. The CDR3 coding sequence is TGTGCCAGCAGCTTAGAAGCCGAGGGGCGCGGAGAGACCCAGTACTTC. It encodes CASSLEAEGRGETQYF.

This clone has only a few counts. The chain links TRBV30 to TRBJ1-1; unclear D gene. Germline V CDR1 and CDR2: GTSNPN, SVGIG (reference sequence). V lost 1 base and J lost 1, with 7 bases in between. This CDR3 contains 13 residues. The CDR3 sequence is CAWSDWGNTEAFF. The CDR3 DNA is TGTGCCTGGAGTGATTGGGGGAACACTGAAGCTTTCTTT.

The V call is TRBV18, the J call TRBJ1-2; TRBD1 aligns across 7 bases. There are 20 residues in the CDR3. Trimming took 0 bases from V and 6 from J; bases not matched to a gene: 22. The germline gives CDR1 KGHSH, CDR2 LQKENI. The CDR3 DNA reads TGTGCCAGCTCACCACCGAAGTTCCGACAGGGTAGGTCCTGGGGGAATGGCTACACCTTC. Its protein product is CASSPPKFRQGRSWGNGYTF.

The chain uses TRBV27 and TRBJ2-2; D call uncertain. The CDR3 spans 11 residues. V dropped 6 bases and J dropped 6 bases, with 5 bases sitting between them. The germline V gene encodes CDR1 MNHEY and CDR2 SMNVEV (reference sequence). Here the CDR3 DNA reads TGTGCCAGCAGGCTCGCCGGGGAGCTGTTTTTT. Translating gives CASRLAGELFF.

The rearrangement links TRBV11-2 to TRBJ2-7; no reliable D call. Trimming left V 3 bases short and J 6 bases short, with 9 bases between. CDR3 length: 12 amino acids. Germline CDR1 reads SGHAT; CDR2 reads FQNNGV. In nucleotides, the CDR3 is TGTGCCAGCAGCTTTAGGGCTGGCGAGCAGTACTTC. This encodes CASSFRAGEQYF.

V usage is TRBV18 and J usage is TRBJ2-2, with TRBD1 matching over 8 bases. CDR1 is KGHSH and CDR2 is LQKENI in the germline V gene. Unmatched junction bases numbered 3, after V lost 5 bases and J lost 1 base. This CDR3 has 15 amino acids. CDR3 DNA: TGTGCCAGCTCATGGGACAGGATGAACACCGGGGAGCTGTTTTTT. Encoded protein: CASSWDRMNTGELFF.